The rows below give T cell receptor beta chains drawn from one sample of a study of blood T cell repertoires in COVID-19. Profiled with immunoSEQ multiplex PCR; TCRdb holds only in-frame clones, not every one. The sample carries some 350,000 clones, around 89% recorded once. The sequenced material came from PBMCs or T cells enriched from blood (not recorded which). Receptor source: a man between 18 and 35 years old who had recovered from COVID-19. CDR3s include the opening cysteine and the closing phenylalanine or tryptophan. D genes are given only for firm matches. Not all rows give a size; the values are once, few, many and, for expanded clones, a class.

NA,TRBJ1-5,TRBV28,NA,TGTGCCAGCAGTTCCCCCCGCGGGGGAGGGCTCCAGCCCCAGCATTTT,CASSSPRGGGLQPQHF
NA,TRBJ1-6,TRBV7-9,NA,TGTGCCAGCAGCTTAGGAGGTGATTCACCCCTCCACTTT,CASSLGGDSPLHF
NA,TRBJ2-2,TRBV9,NA,TGTGCCAGCAGCGTATTACACGACACCGGGGAGCTGTTTTTT,CASSVLHDTGELFF
once,TRBJ2-2,TRBV5-4,NA,TGTGCCAGCAGCTTGGAATTCGCGGCTAACACCGGGGAGCTGTTTTTT,CASSLEFAANTGELFF
NA,TRBJ2-5,TRBV9,TRBD2,TGTGCCAGCAGCTCTGCGGGACTAGCGGTAGAGACCCAGTACTTC,CASSSAGLAVETQYF
NA,TRBJ2-7,TRBV4-3,TRBD1,TGCGCCAGCAGCCACGGACAGGGATCTTACGAGCAGTACTTC,CASSHGQGSYEQYF
NA,TRBJ2-2,TRBV11-2,TRBD2,TGTGCCAGCAGGGGGACTAGCGGGGGGAACACCGGGGAGCTGTTTTTT,CASRGTSGGNTGELFF
NA,TRBJ2-1,TRBV4-3,TRBD2,TGCGCCAGCAGCCAAGACTGGCGGGGGGCCTACAATGAGCAGTTCTTC,CASSQDWRGAYNEQFF
NA,TRBJ2-1,TRBV9,TRBD2,TGTGCCAGCAGCGTAGAGTCCTCCGGGAGCGGGAGAGGTGAGCAGTTCTTC,CASSVESSGSGRGEQFF
NA,TRBJ2-1,TRBV19,TRBD2,TGTGCCAGTAGGGCCCGTCTGGGCGGGACTAGCGGGGGAGTGAGGTACAATGAGCAGTTCTTC,CASRARLGGTSGGVRYNEQFF
NA,TRBJ2-6,TRBV18,NA,TGTGCCAGCTCACCCCCAGGTTCTGGGGCCAACGTCCTGACTTTC,CASSPPGSGANVLTF
NA,TRBJ2-3,TRBV6-4,TRBD2,TGTGCCAGCAGCCCAACTAGCGGGAGGGTCACAGATACGCAGTATTTT,CASSPTSGRVTDTQYF
NA,TRBJ2-2,TRBV27,NA,TGTGCCAGCAGTCTGCGATCGAGGATCGCGAACACCGGGGAGCTGTTTTTT,CASSLRSRIANTGELFF
NA,TRBJ1-5,TRBV28,NA,TGTGCCAGCAGGACACCAGGGGGCAATCAGCCCCAGCATTTT,CASRTPGGNQPQHF
NA,TRBJ1-6,TRBV6-5,TRBD1,TGTGCCAGCAGTTACAGACGGACAGGGGGCAATTCACCCCTCCACTTT,CASSYRRTGGNSPLHF
NA,TRBJ2-6,TRBV3-1/TRBV3-2,NA,TGTGCCAGCAGCTCCCAACCTTCCGTGACTGGTAACTCTGGGGCCAACGTCCTGACTTTC,CASSSQPSVTGNSGANVLTF
NA,TRBJ2-2,TRBV19,NA,TGTGCCAGTAGTCCTTACACAACCACCGGGGAGCTGTTTTTT,CASSPYTTTGELFF
NA,TRBJ1-2,TRBV27,NA,TGTGCCAGCAGTTTATCCGAACCCCGGTTTTATGGCTACACCTTC,CASSLSEPRFYGYTF
NA,TRBJ2-4,TRBV18,TRBD2,TGTGCCAGCTCACTAACTTCCGGGACTAGCGGAGACTTC,CASSLTSGTSGDF
NA,TRBJ1-1,TRBV20-1,NA,TGCAGTGCTAGTCCACCAGGCCGGCCGAGCTACACTGAAGCTTTCTTT,CSASPPGRPSYTEAFF
NA,TRBJ2-7,TRBV27,TRBD2,TGTGCCAGCAGTTTGGGACTAGGGGGCTACGAGCAGTACTTC,CASSLGLGGYEQYF
NA,TRBJ2-1,TRBV27,NA,TGTGCCAGCAGTCCTCGCCGCGATAATGAGCAGTTCTTC,CASSPRRDNEQFF
NA,TRBJ2-1,TRBV29-1,NA,TGCAGCGTTGCCCGGTCGGCGGGACGATCAGACGAGCAGTTCTTC,CSVARSAGRSDEQFF
NA,TRBJ1-6,TRBV4-2,NA,TGTGCCAGCAGCCGACAAGGGGAAATGGGTAATTCACCCCTCCACTTT,CASSRQGEMGNSPLHF